These 32 T cell receptor beta chains came from one sample sequenced in a study of response to subunit inactivated influenza vaccine. TCRdb called the RT-PCR reads again in MiXCR, with one record for every CDR3 protein. Found here are about 160,000 distinct CDR3 sequences, approximately 11% of them singletons; the top ten hold 9.5% to 15%. The sample consisted of non-naive T cells sorted from PBMCs, taken around seven weeks after vaccination. The receptors were gathered from a man in his forties or fifties who received an inactivated influenza vaccine.

This clonotype was picked up a small number of times. The chain joins TRBV27 to TRBJ1-5; 7 bases align to TRBD1. The germline gives CDR1 MNHEY, CDR2 SMNVEV (reference sequence). CDR3 length: 15 residues. V dropped 4 bases and J dropped 7; count of bases not matched to a gene: 10. As DNA, the CDR3 is TGTGCCAGCAGTTCGCCCGACAGGGCAGGGCAGCCCCAGCATTTT. It yields the protein CASSSPDRAGQPQHF.

This clonotype was seen more than once but under ten times. CDR3: CSATRTDTQYF. CDR3 in DNA: TGCAGTGCCACCAGGACAGATACGCAGTATTTT. The V call is TRBV20-1, the J call TRBJ2-3; no definite D call. CDR3 size: 11 residues. Germline V gives CDR1 DFQATT, CDR2 SNEGSKA (reference sequence). V lost 6 bases and J 3 bases, leaving 7 bases between the germline ends.

At least ten counts were recorded for this clonotype. The chain employs TRBV11-1 and TRBJ2-7; D possibly corresponds to TRBD2 (5 bases). The CDR3 spans 18 residues. The germline V and J ends were trimmed by 5 bases and 0 bases, with 23 bases remaining between them. CDR1 and CDR2 from the germline V gene are SGHAT and FQDESV (reference sequence). The CDR3 DNA follows: TGTGCCAGCAGCGGCGGTAGGATGAGGGATCGGAGCTCCTACGAGCAGTACTTC. This encodes CASSGGRMRDRSSYEQYF.

This clonotype was seen repeatedly, ten times or more. This chain uses TRBV5-1 with TRBJ2-2; tentative D call: TRBD2 (6 bases). CDR1 SGHRS and CDR2 YFSETQ come from the germline V gene. This CDR3 has 16 residues. Trimming took off 6 bases at V and 4 bases at J, with 19 bases between the two ends. The CDR3 reads CASTPTLGGVTGELFF. The CDR3 bases are TGCGCCAGCACCCCCACCCTTGGAGGGGTCACCGGGGAGCTGTTTTTT.

J is TRBJ2-7 and V is TRBV5-8, with D possibly TRBD1 on 7 matching bases. Germline CDR1 SGHTS, CDR2 YDEGEE. With 4 bases removed from V and 2 bases from J, the gap between germline ends came to 13 bases. The CDR3 contains 14 residues. The CDR3 DNA sequence: TGTGCCAGCAGCCCTCGCAGGGGGGCCTACGAGCAGTACTTC. Encoded protein: CASSPRRGAYEQYF.

Many counts were recorded for this clonotype. The chain couples TRBV7-8 to TRBJ2-3; D may be TRBD2 (6 bases). In germline, CDR1 is SGHVS, CDR2 FQNEAQ. There are 15 residues in the CDR3. V was pared by 5 bases and J by 8 bases, with 20 bases between. This CDR3 reads CASSPSGGDGGTQYF. Here the CDR3 DNA reads TGTGCCAGCAGCCCCAGCGGAGGGGATGGTGGTACGCAGTATTTT.

This clonotype was recorded a few times. The genes are TRBV29-1 and TRBJ2-7; 10 positions agree with TRBD1. V shed 6 bases, J shed 2 bases, and the junction held 7 bases outside the gene matches. CDR3 size: 14 residues. In germline, CDR1 is SQVTM, CDR2 ANQGSEA. The CDR3 DNA sequence: TGCAGCGTCGACGGACAGGGGGGGACCTACGAGCAGTACTTC. Translating gives CSVDGQGGTYEQYF.

This clonotype was counted at least ten times. The chain has TRBV5-1 and TRBJ1-4; 7 nucleotides agree with TRBD1. With V trimmed by 3 bases and J by 8 bases, 10 bases remained unmatched. The CDR3 covers 15 residues. The germline V gene encodes CDR1 SGHRS and CDR2 YFSETQ. The CDR3 here is CASSYITGEIEKLFF. The CDR3 DNA reads as TGCGCCAGCAGCTACATAACAGGGGAAATAGAAAAACTGTTTTTT.

The chain carries TRBV5-1 and TRBJ1-3, with a possible D match to TRBD1 (5 bases). The CDR3 runs to 16 residues. Trimming shortened V by 0 bases and J by 0 bases, and 10 bases separated the two germline ends. The germline V gene has CDR1 SGHRS and CDR2 YFSETQ. The CDR3 protein is CASSLADSRSGNTIYF. Written as DNA, the CDR3 is TGCGCCAGCAGCTTGGCCGACAGCCGCTCTGGAAACACCATATATTTT.

This clonotype turned up a few times. The chain couples TRBV12-3 or TRBV12-4 to TRBJ2-7, with D maybe TRBD1 (5 bases). The CDR3 runs 14 residues. The V and J ends lost 3 bases and 3 bases respectively, with 12 bases between them. DNA for the CDR3: TGTGCCAGCAGTTTTCAGGGAAGGGACTACGAGCAGTACTTC. Translation: CASSFQGRDYEQYF.

This sequence joins TRBV27 and TRBJ2-2, with 8 positions matching TRBD2. J was trimmed by 5 bases and V by 4 bases; bases with no gene match: 6. This CDR3 contains 15 residues. Germline lookup yields CDR1 MNHEY and CDR2 SMNVEV (reference sequence). The CDR3 is CASSWGLVQTGELFF. CDR3 in DNA: TGTGCCAGCAGTTGGGGACTAGTCCAGACCGGGGAGCTGTTTTTT.

This clonotype was detected ten times or more. The chain has TRBV12-3 or TRBV12-4 and TRBJ2-7; D may be TRBD2 (6 bases). V dropped 3 bases and J dropped 5 bases, with 11 bases sitting between them. The CDR3 is made up of 13 amino acids. CDR3 sequence: CASSFTGVDEQYF. In nucleotides, the CDR3 is TGTGCCAGCAGTTTTACGGGAGTCGACGAGCAGTACTTC.

This clonotype showed up just a few times. The chain is built from TRBV7-2 and TRBJ2-7; 10 bases are shared with TRBD2. The germline V gene has CDR1 SGHTA and CDR2 FQGNSA. This CDR3 comprises 16 residues. V lost 2 bases, J lost 5 bases, and 9 bases stayed unmatched. The CDR3 loop is CASSLRPASGGNEQYF. In DNA form, the CDR3 reads TGTGCCAGCAGCTTAAGGCCGGCTAGCGGGGGTAACGAGCAGTACTTC.

The chain is built from TRBV10-3 and TRBJ2-5; 10 positions match TRBD2. Trimming removed 3 bases from V and 5 bases from J; junction bases left unmatched: 3. The CDR3 spans 14 residues. From germline, CDR1 is ENHRY and CDR2 SYGVKD. CDR3 in amino acids: CAISDSGRVETQYF. In nucleotides, the CDR3 is TGTGCCATCAGTGACAGCGGGAGGGTCGAGACCCAGTACTTC.

This clonotype has just a few counts. The V and J genes are TRBV5-6 and TRBJ1-1, with 9 bases that match TRBD1. From germline, CDR1 is SGHDT and CDR2 YYEEEE. With V trimmed by 5 bases and J by 3 bases, 11 bases remained unmatched. The CDR3 covers 16 residues. The CDR3 sequence is CASSSGTGTRYTEAFF. The CDR3 DNA follows: TGTGCCAGCAGTTCCGGGACAGGGACGAGGTACACTGAAGCTTTCTTT.

This clonotype was picked up many times. The rearrangement joins TRBV5-1 to TRBJ2-2; 10 nucleotides agree with TRBD2. Germline V gene lookup returns CDR1 SGHRS and CDR2 YFSETQ. Losses at the gene ends were 3 bases for V and 3 bases for J; bases not matched to a gene: 2. The CDR3 length is 15 residues. CDR3 loop: CASSSSGRDTGELFF. The CDR3 bases are TGCGCCAGCAGCTCCAGCGGGAGGGACACCGGGGAGCTGTTTTTT.

This clonotype has a handful of counts. This sequence joins TRBV7-8 and TRBJ2-7, with TRBD1 identical over 7 bases. Germline V lookup: CDR1 SGHVS, CDR2 FQNEAQ. This CDR3 is built from 14 residues. J lost 2 bases, V lost 4 bases, and 5 bases had no gene match. CDR3 sequence (DNA): TGTGCCAGCAGCTCCCGACAGGGCCCCTACGAGCAGTACTTC. Translated: CASSSRQGPYEQYF.

This clonotype came up a few times. The chain links TRBV18 to TRBJ1-1; D is undetermined. From germline, CDR1 is KGHSH and CDR2 LQKENI. The CDR3 totals 16 residues. V dropped 4 bases and J dropped 3 bases, with 18 bases sitting between them. CDR3 in DNA: TGTGCCAGCTCACACCGGGAGATCGATGCGGACACTGAAGCTTTCTTT. Protein sequence: CASSHREIDADTEAFF. The whole variable domain, filled in from reference TRBV18 and TRBJ1-1, reads NAGVMQNPRHLVRRRGQEARLRCSPMKGHSHVYWYRQLPEEGLKFMVYLQKENIIDESGMPKERFSAEFPKEGPSILRIQQVVRGDSAAYFCASSHREIDADTEAFFGQGTRLTVV.

In its sample, this clonotype was seen many times. The chain employs TRBV7-9 and TRBJ1-1; no clear D. Germline CDR1 reads SEHNR; CDR2 reads FQNEAQ (reference sequence). This CDR3 has 14 residues. Trimming took 3 bases from V and 5 from J, leaving 13 bases between them. CDR3 DNA sequence: TGTGCCAGCAGCTTGTCCCAAATAAGGACTGAAGCTTTCTTT. Translated, it gives CASSLSQIRTEAFF.

This clonotype occurred many times. The chain couples TRBV5-1 to TRBJ2-3, with D tentatively TRBD1 or TRBD2 (5 bases each). The CDR3 extends over 17 amino acids. CDR1 and CDR2 from the germline V gene are SGHRS and YFSETQ. Deletions cut 2 bases from V and 1 base from J, with 17 bases between. CDR3 in amino acids: CASSFGGRTSGTDTQYF. In nucleotides, the CDR3 is TGCGCCAGCAGCTTTGGGGGACGCACCTCGGGCACAGATACGCAGTATTTT.

This clonotype was detected a few times. The genes are TRBV6-1 and TRBJ2-3; D unresolved. Germline assignment: CDR1 MNHNS and CDR2 SASEGT. Trimming took 4 bases from V and 0 from J, leaving 11 bases between them. The CDR3 totals 15 residues. CDR3 loop: CASSVGPSSTDTQYF. DNA of the CDR3: TGTGCCAGCAGTGTCGGACCGTCTAGCACAGATACGCAGTATTTT.

This clonotype was seen more than once but under ten times. The CDR3 protein is CASSAPGGEETQYF. CDR3 DNA: TGTGCCAGCAGCGCCCCGGGGGGCGAAGAGACCCAGTACTTC. The chain carries TRBV7-9 and TRBJ2-5, with TRBD2 as a possible D gene (7 bases). V lost 5 bases and J 3 bases, leaving 13 bases between the germline ends. Germline CDR1 SEHNR, CDR2 FQNEAQ (reference sequence). The CDR3 has 14 residues.

This clonotype was recorded many times. The rearrangement joins TRBV6-1 to TRBJ1-2, with TRBD1 identical over 8 bases. CDR3 length: 14 residues. Germline V gene sequence: CDR1 MNHNS, CDR2 SASEGT. With 6 bases clipped from V and 5 bases from J, the junction kept 8 bases outside the gene matches. CDR3 sequence: CASRTAGQAYGYTF. Written as DNA, the CDR3 is TGTGCCAGCAGGACTGCGGGACAGGCATATGGCTACACCTTC.

The CDR3, as DNA: TGTGCCAGCAGATTTTCACAGGGAGGCGGATCACCCCTCCACTTT. Amino acid sequence: CASRFSQGGGSPLHF. J is TRBJ1-6 and V is TRBV6-1; tentative D call: TRBD1 (6 bases). Per the germline V gene, CDR1 is MNHNS and CDR2 is SASEGT. Trimming took 6 bases from V and 10 from J, leaving 19 bases between them. This CDR3 has 15 amino acids.

This clonotype was counted a few times. V and J are TRBV7-2 and TRBJ2-2; 8 bases agree with TRBD1. This CDR3 is built from 14 residues. V lost 5 bases, J lost 4 bases, and 3 bases stayed unmatched. Germline V lookup: CDR1 SGHTA, CDR2 FQGNSA. In nucleotides, the CDR3 is TGTGCCAGCAGCAAGGACAGGGTCACCGGGGAGCTGTTTTTT. As protein: CASSKDRVTGELFF.

The chain recombines TRBV18 with TRBJ2-2; D is possibly TRBD1 (5 bases). V was cut by 3 bases and J by 5 bases, with 10 bases left in between. This CDR3 spans 14 amino acids. Looked up from germline, CDR1 is KGHSH and CDR2 is LQKENI. The DNA of the CDR3 is TGTGCCAGCTCACCCCAGACAGAAACCGGGGAGCTGTTTTTT. This encodes CASSPQTETGELFF.

The table lists this clonotype with a few counts. The V and J genes are TRBV9 and TRBJ2-2; D perhaps matches TRBD1 (6 bases). CDR1 is SGDLS and CDR2 is YYNGEE in the germline V gene. The CDR3 sequence is 14 residues long. Trimming removed 5 bases from V and 3 bases from J, with 11 bases in between. The CDR3 sequence is CASRADSYTGELFF. CDR3 in DNA: TGTGCCAGCAGAGCGGACAGTTACACCGGGGAGCTGTTTTTT.

A word on this clonotype: This may be a read error, as it is one base from a much larger clone. This chain uses TRBV20-1 with TRBJ2-7; TRBD1 is a possible D gene (6 bases). Germline V gene sequence: CDR1 DFQATT, CDR2 SNEGSKA (reference sequence). CDR3 length: 14 amino acids. CDR3 sequence (DNA): TGCAGTGCTAGAGAACCAGGGGTTGGCTACGAGAAGTACTTC. It encodes CSAREPGVGYEKYF.

The chain has TRBV15 and TRBJ1-1; 7 bases are shared with TRBD1. Germline CDR1 reads LNHNV; CDR2 reads YYDKDF (reference sequence). This CDR3 is built from 18 residues. The junction had 10 bases not matched to a gene; V was cut back by 0 bases and J by 0 bases. The CDR3 region is CATSRDPSTGSLNTEAFF. CDR3 coding DNA: TGTGCCACCAGCAGAGATCCCTCGACAGGGTCCTTGAACACTGAAGCTTTCTTT.

J is TRBJ1-4 and V is TRBV5-1, with D perhaps matching TRBD1 (5 bases). CDR3 length: 13 amino acids. Germline-derived CDR1 and CDR2 are SGHRS and YFSETQ. The V end lost 5 bases, the J end lost 4 bases, and 9 bases lay between the germline ends. As DNA, the CDR3 is TGCGCCAGCAGGACAGACCTTAATGAAAAACTGTTTTTT. This sequence encodes CASRTDLNEKLFF.

J is TRBJ2-5 and V is TRBV6-2 or TRBV6-3; 7 bases align to TRBD2. The CDR3 covers 13 residues. Germline assignment: CDR1 MNHEY and CDR2 SVGEGT. Trimming removed 2 bases from V and 3 bases from J; junction bases left unmatched: 0. This chain's CDR3 is CASSYREEETQYF. CDR3 coding DNA: TGTGCCAGCAGTTACCGGGAGGAAGAGACCCAGTACTTC.

The chain has TRBV7-2 and TRBJ1-4, with D unclear. The germline V gene encodes CDR1 SGHTA and CDR2 FQGNSA. The V end lost 5 bases, the J end lost 5 bases, and 12 bases lay between the germline ends. The CDR3 covers 14 residues. The CDR3 loop is CASSRVSRNEKLFF. DNA of the CDR3: TGTGCCAGCAGCCGTGTGTCAAGGAATGAAAAACTGTTTTTT.